One and the same sample provided the 11 T cell receptor beta chains below, sequenced in a study of patients and donors after allogeneic stem cell transplantation. From the RT-PCR reads, TCRdb called clonotypes with MiXCR, one entry per CDR3 protein. The profile shows about 960,000 distinct CDR3 sequences, about a sixth of them singletons. Specimen: blood, either unsorted or a sorted T cell fraction (not recorded which). The receptors were gathered from a human donor who was either an allogeneic HSCT recipient or a stem cell or donor lymphocyte infusion donor (not recorded which). It is not recorded whose cells these are; they may come from a transplant donor.

The V call is TRBV5-1, the J call TRBJ2-6, with 8 positions matching TRBD1. J was trimmed by 1 base and V by 0 bases; bases with no gene match: 3. This CDR3 contains 17 residues. Per germline, CDR1 SGHRS and CDR2 YFSETQ. DNA for the CDR3: TGCGCCAGCAGCTTGGGACAGGGGCGATCTGGGGCCAACGTCCTGACTTTC. Translated: CASSLGQGRSGANVLTF. Complete variable domain (other parts from reference TRBV5-1 and TRBJ2-6): KAGVTQTPRYLIKTRGQQVTLSCSPISGHRSVSWYQQTPGQGLQFLFEYFSETQRNKGNFPGRFSGRQFSNSRSEMNVSTLELGDSALYLCASSLGQGRSGANVLTFGAGSRLTVL.

This clonotype was recorded a few times. The V and J genes are TRBV20-1 and TRBJ2-7; D is perhaps TRBD1 (5 bases). V was trimmed by 4 bases and J by 3 bases, leaving 16 bases between them. From germline, CDR1 is DFQATT and CDR2 SNEGSKA (reference sequence). The CDR3 covers 14 residues. CDR3 residues: CSATLRAGRYEQYF. The CDR3 DNA is TGCAGTGCTACCCTCCGGGCAGGGCGCTACGAGCAGTACTTC.

This clonotype was observed a handful of times. The rearrangement uses TRBV11-2 and TRBJ2-3; either TRBD1 or TRBD2 may fit D (6 bases each). Germline CDR1 and CDR2: SGHAT and FQNNGV. This CDR3 is 18 amino acids long. V was cut by 2 bases and J by 4 bases, with 22 bases left in between. CDR3 in DNA: TGTGCCAGCAGCTTAATCTCTTCGGTCGGGGGCGGTGCAGATACGCAGTATTTT. Its protein product is CASSLISSVGGGADTQYF.

The chain recombines TRBV28 with TRBJ1-1; no clear D gene. The CDR3 totals 14 residues. Trimming removed 7 bases at V and 0 bases at J, with 12 bases between. Germline CDR1 and CDR2: MDHEN and SYDVKM. The DNA of the CDR3 is TGTGCCAGCACCGTCTCCGGGGTGAACACTGAAGCTTTCTTT. Its translation is CASTVSGVNTEAFF. Full variable domain (missing parts from reference TRBV28 and TRBJ1-1): DVKVTQSSRYLVKRTGEKVFLECVQDMDHENMFWYRQDPGLGLRLIYFSYDVKMKEKGDIPEGYSVSREKKERFSLILESASTNQTSMYLCASTVSGVNTEAFFGQGTRLTVV.

This clonotype was seen a few times. The rearrangement links TRBV5-4 to TRBJ1-4; D may be TRBD1 (6 bases). The CDR3 sequence is 13 residues long. V was clipped by 5 bases and J by 8 bases, with 13 bases between them. Germline V gene sequence: CDR1 SGHNT, CDR2 YYREEE (reference sequence). As DNA, the CDR3 is TGTGCCAGCAGACCCCAGGGGAGCGAAAAACTGTTTTTT. Amino acids: CASRPQGSEKLFF.

This chain uses TRBV9 with TRBJ2-1; no firm D call. V was trimmed by 1 base and J by 8 bases, leaving 13 bases between them. The CDR3 totals 14 residues. CDR1 and CDR2 (germline): SGDLS, YYNGEE. The CDR3 is CASSVSLWHHEQFF. CDR3 in DNA: TGTGCCAGCAGCGTATCCCTTTGGCACCATGAGCAGTTCTTC.

This chain connects TRBV6-2 or TRBV6-3 to TRBJ2-4, with TRBD1 as a possible D gene (6 bases). This CDR3 is 13 amino acids long. Looked up from germline, CDR1 is MNHEY and CDR2 is SVGEGT. V dropped 5 bases and J dropped 4 bases, with 9 bases sitting between them. The CDR3 bases are TGTGCCAGCAGTCGGACAGAGAAAAACATTCAGTACTTC. Its translation is CASSRTEKNIQYF.

This clonotype was counted between two and nine times. The chain uses TRBV5-1 and TRBJ2-7; 7 nucleotides line up with TRBD2. V was clipped by 0 bases and J by 6 bases; unmatched bases: 9. The CDR3 spans 15 residues. Germline assignment: CDR1 SGHRS and CDR2 YFSETQ. DNA for the CDR3: TGCGCCAGCAGCTTGGCCTCGGGAGGACGGGCCGAGCAGTACTTC. Residues: CASSLASGGRAEQYF. The full variable domain, its missing parts supplied by reference TRBV5-1 and TRBJ2-7, is KAGVTQTPRYLIKTRGQQVTLSCSPISGHRSVSWYQQTPGQGLQFLFEYFSETQRNKGNFPGRFSGRQFSNSRSEMNVSTLELGDSALYLCASSLASGGRAEQYFGPGTRLTVT.

This clonotype was detected many times. The rearrangement links TRBV2 to TRBJ2-4, with TRBD1 matching 9 bases. V trimming: 5 bases; J trimming: 1 base; junction bases outside the gene matches: 9. CDR1 and CDR2 from the germline V gene are SNHLY and FYNNEI. This CDR3 spans 17 amino acids. In DNA form, the CDR3 reads TGTGCCAGCAGTCCCCAGACAGGGGGTTTCGCCAAAAACATTCAGTACTTC. Its protein is CASSPQTGGFAKNIQYF.

The chain links TRBV10-3 to TRBJ2-3; D may be TRBD1 or TRBD2 (6 bases each). The germline gives CDR1 ENHRY, CDR2 SYGVKD. The CDR3 has 16 residues. Trimming left V 0 bases short and J 4 bases short, with 14 bases between. CDR3 in amino acids: CAISESRGWGPDTQYF. In DNA, the CDR3 is TGTGCCATCAGTGAGTCGCGGGGTTGGGGGCCAGATACGCAGTATTTT.

This chain's CDR3 is CASSQEVLGSPLHF. Here the CDR3 DNA reads TGTGCCAGCAGCCAAGAAGTCTTGGGTTCACCCCTCCACTTT. J is TRBJ1-6 and V is TRBV3-1; no reliable D call. CDR1 is LGHDT, CDR2 YNNKEL, per germline (reference sequence). The CDR3 has 14 amino acids. Trimming stripped 0 bases from V and 9 bases from J, with 9 bases between. Full variable domain (rest looked up from reference TRBV3-1 and TRBJ1-6): DTAVSQTPKYLVTQMGNDKSIKCEQNLGHDTMYWYKQDSKKFLKIMFSYNNKELIINETVPNRFSPKSPDKAHLNLHINSLELGDSAVYFCASSQEVLGSPLHFGNGTRLTVT.